One and the same sample provided the 12 T cell receptor beta chains below, sequenced in a study of blood T cell repertoires in COVID-19. Data came from immunoSEQ multiplex PCR; TCRdb stores just in-frame clones and leaves some out. The data contain 95,000 to 110,000 clones, under 95% of them seen just once; the ten biggest clones take up roughly 1.2%. Sequencing used peripheral blood. The receptors shown here come from a woman under 40 with acute or convalescent COVID-19.

The gene calls are TRBV7-8 and TRBJ2-7; possibly TRBD2 for D (5 bases). Trimming stripped 2 bases from V and 3 bases from J, with 17 bases between. The CDR3 has 16 residues. Germline values: CDR1 SGHVS, CDR2 FQNEAQ. The CDR3 DNA reads as TGTGCCAGCAGCTTATGGCGGGCAGAGCGCTTCTACGAGCAGTACTTC. Translating gives CASSLWRAERFYEQYF.

The chain couples TRBV2 to TRBJ1-1; 9 nucleotides match TRBD1. The CDR3 runs to 13 residues. Germline CDR1 is SNHLY and CDR2 is FYNNEI. The ends lost 6 bases at V and 5 bases at J; junction bases unmatched: 4. This CDR3 is CASSTGGRTEAFF. The CDR3 DNA reads as TGTGCCAGCAGCACAGGGGGCAGAACTGAAGCTTTCTTT.

The CDR3 sequence is CASSRATGEYTEAFF. Written as DNA, the CDR3 is TGTGCCAGCAGCCGAGCAACAGGGGAGTACACTGAAGCTTTCTTT. The chain joins TRBV4-2 to TRBJ1-1, with 7 bases fitting TRBD1. This CDR3 contains 15 residues. Looked up from germline, CDR1 is LGHNA and CDR2 is YNFKEQ. V gave up 4 bases and J gave up 3 bases; unmatched junction bases: 8.

The CDR3 DNA reads as TGTGCCTGTATACAGGGAGGGGGATCACCCCTCCACTTT. It is translated as CACIQGGGSPLHF. The J gene is TRBJ1-6, the V gene TRBV30; the D gene is possibly TRBD1 (6 bases). V was trimmed by 6 bases and J by 10 bases, leaving 16 bases between them. The CDR3 consists of 13 residues. From germline, CDR1 is GTSNPN and CDR2 SVGIG (reference sequence).

As DNA, the CDR3 is TGTGCCAGCAGCCAAAGCGGGGGTGGGGCCAATGAGCAGTTCTTC. Its translation is CASSQSGGGANEQFF. This rearrangement joins TRBV4-2 to TRBJ2-1, with 8 bases aligning to TRBD2. Germline assignment: CDR1 LGHNA and CDR2 YNFKEQ. The junction had 6 bases not matched to a gene; V was cut back by 2 bases and J by 6 bases. This CDR3 is 15 amino acids long.

This chain connects TRBV6-5 to TRBJ2-3; D may be TRBD2 (6 bases). Germline loops: CDR1 MNHEY, CDR2 SVGAGI. With 5 bases removed from V and 3 bases from J, the gap between germline ends came to 12 bases. The CDR3 length is 14 residues. The CDR3 loop is CASSPQSGTDTQYF. The CDR3 DNA reads as TGTGCCAGCAGTCCTCAAAGCGGGACAGATACGCAGTATTTT.

The chain is built from TRBV6-2 or TRBV6-3 and TRBJ2-1; 15 nucleotides align to TRBD2. The V and J ends lost 5 bases and 6 bases, in that order; junction bases with no gene match: 8. Germline assignment: CDR1 MNHEY and CDR2 SVGEGT. This CDR3 is 17 amino acids long. The CDR3 nucleotides are TGTGCCAGCAGTCAGCCGGGACTAGCGGGAGGTTCCAATGAGCAGTTCTTC. The encoded protein is CASSQPGLAGGSNEQFF.

The chain has TRBV3-1 (or the pseudogene TRBV3-2) and TRBJ1-5, with TRBD1 identical over 10 bases. CDR1 and CDR2 (germline): LGHDT, YNNKEL (reference sequence). Trimming took 4 bases from V and 5 from J; bases not matched to a gene: 2. The CDR3 is 14 amino acids. CDR3 sequence reads: CASSPGTGDQPQHF. The CDR3 nucleotides read TGTGCCAGCAGCCCCGGGACAGGGGATCAGCCCCAGCATTTT.

The genes are TRBV30 and TRBJ1-6; D is possibly TRBD1 (5 bases). The V gene's germline CDR1 is GTSNPN and CDR2 SVGIG (reference sequence). V was shortened by 0 bases and J by 9 bases, with 12 bases between the two germline ends. The CDR3 spans 14 residues. The CDR3 here is CAWSVWRGGSPLHF. Here the CDR3 DNA reads TGTGCCTGGAGTGTTTGGAGGGGAGGTTCACCCCTCCACTTT. Together with reference TRBV30 and TRBJ1-6, the CDR3 gives the full variable domain: SQTIHQWPATLVQPVGSPLSLECTVEGTSNPNLYWYRQAAGRGLQLLFYSVGIGQISSEVPQNLSASRPQDRQFILSSKKLLLSDSGFYLCAWSVWRGGSPLHFGNGTRLTVT.

The rearrangement joins TRBV5-1 to TRBJ2-7; 10 bases are shared with TRBD1. With 2 bases clipped from V and 6 bases from J, the junction kept 2 bases outside the gene matches. The CDR3 contains 13 residues. The germline V gene encodes CDR1 SGHRS and CDR2 YFSETQ. The CDR3 nucleotides read TGCGCCAGCAGCTTCGGGACAGGGGTCGAGCAGTACTTC. This sequence encodes CASSFGTGVEQYF.

J is TRBJ2-1 and V is TRBV28, with TRBD2 matching over 9 bases. The CDR3 is 16 amino acids. J lost 2 bases, V lost 5 bases, and 7 bases had no gene match. CDR1 MDHEN and CDR2 SYDVKM come from the germline V gene. The CDR3 reads CASSRASGTPYNEQFF. Written as DNA, the CDR3 is TGTGCCAGCAGTAGGGCTAGCGGGACCCCCTACAATGAGCAGTTCTTC.

This chain links TRBV5-4 with TRBJ2-3, with TRBD1 matching 8 bases. Trimming took 4 bases from V and 5 from J; bases not matched to a gene: 12. The germline V gene encodes CDR1 SGHNT and CDR2 YYREEE (reference sequence). This CDR3 comprises 16 residues. For the CDR3, the DNA is TGTGCCAGCAGCGACCTCAAGGGACAGGTAATAGATACGCAGTATTTT. Its translation is CASSDLKGQVIDTQYF.